This TCR beta chain comes out of a study of beta chain features in type 1 diabetes. Study results and caveats: Among patients with Type 1 diabetes, TCRB CDR3s were moderately but significantly shorter in every one of the four CD4+ subsets. VDJ junctions from type 1 diabetes patients carried fewer insertions and larger deletions.

CDR1 SGHRS and CDR2 YFSETQ come from the germline V gene. The V end was cut by 1 base, the J end by 2 bases, with 15 bases between. This CDR3 is built from 16 residues. Isolated RNA was reverse transcribed in full, so expressed TCRB transcripts were sequenced. This table comes from immunoSEQ multiplex PCR, and its TCRdb copy is limited to in-frame clones, with some not included. Of 300,000 or so clones in the sample, approximately 8% were seen once. This clone was picked up a small number of times. Its antigen is still unknown. This receptor was identified in a woman aged 18-29 years in good health. The specimen was central memory CD4+ T cells from blood. The chain has TRBV5-1 and TRBJ2-5; possible D gene TRBD2, 6 bases. The CDR3 DNA is TGCGCCAGCAGCTTGATTAAAGGGACTCTTCAAGAGACCCAGTACTTC. It yields the protein CASSLIKGTLQETQYF.